This T cell receptor beta chain came from a study of tumor and adjacent non-tumor tissue in lung cancer. The wider study: Each sample yielded 3.5 million to 5 million productive TCRbeta reads on average. The study's findings and limits: Top 100 clones took a larger repertoire share in normal lung.

For this clonotype: The antigen is not known. The junction departs from the called germline gene at one end, perhaps through a read error.

A modified ARM-PCR protocol with three rounds of nested PCR amplified TCRbeta. A single record per CDR3 protein comes from TCRdb applying MiXCR to the multiplex PCR reads. The table includes approximately 120,000 distinct CDR3 sequences, 60% to 80% detected once. The template was RNA from unsorted bulk tissue. This non-tumor lung sample came from over 3 cm beyond the tumor edge. CDR3 length equals 14 residues. The germline V gene encodes CDR1 MNHEY and CDR2 SVGAGI. This chain joins TRBV6-5 and TRBJ2-5; D is uncertain. This sequence originates from a man aged 55 to 70 with non-small cell lung cancer. The specimen was distant non-tumor lung tissue. The CDR3 reads CVSSYPVNGETQYF. The CDR3 nucleotides are TGTGTCAGCAGTTACCCGGTCAACGGGGAGACCCAGTACTTC.